The clone carrying this TCR beta chain has ten or more counts. Then a second PCR, running about 6 to 12 cycles, was carried out with a sample-barcoded 5' primer and a J-beta primer mix. One entry per CDR3 protein, called by TCRdb with MiXCR from the 5' RACE reads. Counted here are approximately 940,000 distinct CDR3 sequences, roughly 43% occurring once; the ten biggest clones make up around an eighth. Germline assignment: CDR1 MNHEY and CDR2 SMNVEV (reference sequence). V lost 3 bases and J lost 9, with 12 bases in between. The CDR3 has 13 amino acids. The sample comes from a study of blood T cells in healthy people across ages.

The sequencing sample was made of blood. The V gene is TRBV27, the J gene TRBJ2-1, with D possibly matching TRBD1 (5 bases). The receptor was isolated from a man aged 30 to 39 in good health. CDR3 in DNA: TGTGCCAGCAGTTTCGGACATTCGGGTGAGCAGTTCTTC. This codes for CASSFGHSGEQFF.